These 21 T cell receptor beta chains were sequenced from one sample in a study of blood T cell repertoires in COVID-19. Clones were sequenced by immunoSEQ multiplex PCR, and TCRdb holds only the in-frame ones, with some missing. The table lists tens of thousands of clones, 87% of them singletons. Sequenced input: peripheral blood. These receptors came from a man aged 50-59 years with active COVID-19.

The chain has TRBV9 and TRBJ2-3, with 11 bases fitting TRBD2. V trimming: 0 bases; J trimming: 1 base; junction bases outside the gene matches: 10. Germline V CDR1 and CDR2: SGDLS, YYNGEE. The CDR3 runs 19 residues. The CDR3 DNA reads as TGTGCCAGCAGCGTAGAGCTCGGTGTTAGCGGGGGGGGCACAGATACGCAGTATTTT. It translates to CASSVELGVSGGGTDTQYF.

The chain has TRBV4-1 and TRBJ2-7; D might be TRBD2 (6 bases). V gave up 2 bases and J gave up 2 bases, with 13 bases separating them. This CDR3 has 15 residues. CDR1 MGHRA and CDR2 YSYEKL come from the germline V gene. This chain's CDR3 is CASSQSASVTYEQYF. The CDR3 DNA is TGCGCCAGCAGCCAAAGCGCTAGCGTCACCTACGAGCAGTACTTC.

The chain couples TRBV7-9 to TRBJ1-2, with D possibly being TRBD1 (6 bases). Germline lookup yields CDR1 SEHNR and CDR2 FQNEAQ (reference sequence). The CDR3 covers 13 residues. Deletions cut 8 bases from V and 0 bases from J, with 10 bases between. The CDR3 DNA reads as TGTGCCAGCTCGGACAGAACTAACTATGGCTACACCTTC. Amino acid sequence: CASSDRTNYGYTF.

This chain uses TRBV9 with TRBJ1-4; D is perhaps TRBD1 (5 bases). In germline, CDR1 is SGDLS, CDR2 YYNGEE. V was pared by 4 bases and J by 7 bases, with 11 bases between. The CDR3 is 13 residues long. Here the CDR3 DNA reads TGTGCCAGCAGCCGTAGGGGCGGTGAAAAACTGTTTTTT. This translates into CASSRRGGEKLFF.

The chain has TRBV5-1 and TRBJ2-7, with a weak D call TRBD1 (5 bases). The CDR3 consists of 12 residues. Germline V CDR1 and CDR2: SGHRS, YFSETQ. V lost 7 bases, J lost 4 bases, and 12 bases lay in between. The CDR3 DNA follows: TGCGCCAGCGCCATGAACAGGTACGAGCAGTACTTC. This translates into CASAMNRYEQYF.

The chain links TRBV9 to TRBJ2-3; TRBD2 aligns across 12 bases. The CDR3 contains 17 residues. CDR1 is SGDLS and CDR2 is YYNGEE in the germline V gene. The V segment lost 4 bases and the J segment 1 base; nucleotides outside the gene matches: 7. CDR3 sequence reads: CASSRLAGGPRTDTQYF. The CDR3 coding sequence is TGTGCCAGCAGCCGTCTAGCGGGAGGGCCTCGCACAGATACGCAGTATTTT.

This chain connects TRBV18 to TRBJ1-5, with D uncertain. V shed 3 bases and J shed 1 base, with 10 bases lying between them. Germline assignment: CDR1 KGHSH and CDR2 LQKENI. The CDR3 runs to 15 residues. The CDR3 DNA sequence: TGTGCCAGCTCACCGGCCGGGTTGAGCAATCAGCCCCAGCATTTT. Amino acids: CASSPAGLSNQPQHF.

Comments on this clone: One junction end does not reproduce the germline sequence, and a read error may be involved. The J gene is TRBJ1-1, the V gene TRBV28, with D tentatively TRBD1 (5 bases). The germline V gene encodes CDR1 MDHEN and CDR2 SYDVKM. The CDR3 has 9 residues. Written as DNA, the CDR3 is TGTGCCAGCAGCCCTCCGACAGAATTT. Amino acids: CASSPPTEF.

J is TRBJ1-1 and V is TRBV4-3; perhaps TRBD1 as D (6 bases). Germline V gene data show CDR1 as LGHNA and CDR2 as YSLEER. The CDR3 is 15 residues long. Trimming stripped 0 bases from V and 10 bases from J, with 18 bases between. The CDR3 protein is CASSQEQGIPKGAFF. CDR3 DNA: TGCGCCAGCAGCCAAGAGCAGGGGATACCTAAGGGAGCTTTCTTT.

CDR3 nucleotide sequence: TGTGCCAGCAGCTTATACCCCGGGGAGTCCTACGAGCAGTACTTC. Its translation: CASSLYPGESYEQYF. The V call is TRBV7-2, the J call TRBJ2-7; perhaps TRBD2 as D (5 bases). CDR1 is SGHTA, CDR2 FQGNSA, per germline. The CDR3 spans 15 residues. Trimming cost V 2 bases and J 1 base, with 12 bases left between them.

This rearrangement joins TRBV19 to TRBJ2-7, with TRBD1 identical over 8 bases. This CDR3 contains 15 residues. V shed 0 bases, J shed 3 bases, and the junction held 4 bases outside the gene matches. The V gene's germline CDR1 is LNHDA and CDR2 SQIVND (reference sequence). CDR3 region: CASSIEWTGIYEQYF. CDR3 nucleotides: TGTGCCAGTAGTATAGAGTGGACAGGGATCTACGAGCAGTACTTC.

This chain joins TRBV5-1 and TRBJ1-2, with D perhaps TRBD1 (6 bases). Germline-derived CDR1 and CDR2 are SGHRS and YFSETQ. Between the trimmed V and J ends, which lost 4 bases and 8 bases, there was a span of 21 bases. The CDR3 consists of 15 residues. CDR3: CASSISGHRAEGYTF. CDR3 bases: TGCGCCAGCAGCATTTCGGGACACCGGGCGGAAGGCTACACCTTC.

The chain carries TRBV9 and TRBJ1-2, with 8 positions matching TRBD1. The V segment lost 3 bases and the J segment 10 bases; nucleotides outside the gene matches: 14. Germline CDR1 is SGDLS and CDR2 is YYNGEE. CDR3 length: 15 amino acids. The DNA of the CDR3 is TGTGCCAGCAGCGGACACAGGGGGAAACTTGGTGACTACACCTTC. Encoded protein: CASSGHRGKLGDYTF.

This chain joins TRBV18 and TRBJ1-6; D remains unclear. With 6 bases removed from V and 7 bases from J, the gap between germline ends came to 16 bases. This CDR3 spans 15 amino acids. Per germline, CDR1 KGHSH and CDR2 LQKENI. The DNA of the CDR3 is TGTGCCAGCTCCGTTGCATCGCTCGGGAATTCACCCCTCCACTTT. Residues: CASSVASLGNSPLHF.

This clone was seen only once. This sequence joins TRBV9 and TRBJ2-3, with D perhaps TRBD2 (6 bases). Germline V gene lookup returns CDR1 SGDLS and CDR2 YYNGEE. The CDR3 covers 15 residues. The V end was cut by 0 bases, the J end by 4 bases, with 12 bases between. This chain's CDR3 is CASSVVTGEADTQYF. The DNA for the CDR3 is TGTGCCAGCAGCGTAGTTACGGGGGAGGCAGATACGCAGTATTTT. Full variable domain (rest looked up from reference TRBV9 and TRBJ2-3): DSGVTQTPKHLITATGQRVTLRCSPRSGDLSVYWYQQSLDQGLQFLIQYYNGEERAKGNILERFSAQQFPDLHSELNLSSLELGDSALYFCASSVVTGEADTQYFGPGTRLTVL.

This rearrangement joins TRBV5-5 to TRBJ1-6; D is possibly TRBD1 (5 bases). Trimming cost V 4 bases and J 4 bases, with 15 bases left between them. Germline values: CDR1 SGHKS, CDR2 YYEKEE (reference sequence). The CDR3 spans 16 residues. This CDR3 is CASSPVPDMYNSPLHF. The CDR3, as DNA: TGTGCCAGCAGCCCCGTCCCGGACATGTATAATTCACCCCTCCACTTT. Looking up the rest from reference TRBV5-5 and TRBJ1-6 gives the full variable domain: DAGVTQSPTHLIKTRGQQVTLRCSPISGHKSVSWYQQVLGQGPQFIFQYYEKEERGRGNFPDRFSARQFPNYSSELNVNALLLGDSALYLCASSPVPDMYNSPLHFGNGTRLTVT.

This clone came up a few times. V and J are TRBV7-2 and TRBJ2-7; 12 bases align to TRBD2. CDR3 size: 14 residues. Germline CDR1 reads SGHTA; CDR2 reads FQGNSA. With 5 bases clipped from V and 6 bases from J, the junction kept 5 bases outside the gene matches. Here the CDR3 reads CASSQLAGGSEQYF. CDR3 in DNA: TGTGCCAGCAGCCAACTAGCGGGAGGTTCCGAGCAGTACTTC. Using reference TRBV7-2 and TRBJ2-7 for the parts outside the CDR3, the full variable domain is GAGVSQSPSNKVTEKGKDVELRCDPISGHTALYWYRQSLGQGLEFLIYFQGNSAPDKSGLPSDRFSAERTGGSVSTLTIQRTQQEDSAVYLCASSQLAGGSEQYFGPGTRLTVT.

The V gene is TRBV7-9, the J gene TRBJ2-3, with TRBD2 identical over 8 bases. This CDR3 contains 15 residues. V lost 4 bases, J lost 4 bases, and 7 bases stayed unmatched. Germline V lookup: CDR1 SEHNR, CDR2 FQNEAQ (reference sequence). CDR3 nucleotides: TGTGCCAGCAGCTCGGTGGCGGGGGGCCCAGATACGCAGTATTTT. The encoded protein is CASSSVAGGPDTQYF.

The chain joins TRBV5-1 to TRBJ2-1; 12 nucleotides align to TRBD2. Germline-derived CDR1 and CDR2 are SGHRS and YFSETQ. V lost 3 bases to trimming and J lost 6 bases; unmatched junction nucleotides: 4. This CDR3 has 15 residues. Here the CDR3 reads CASSWTSGASNEQFF. For the CDR3, the DNA is TGCGCCAGCAGCTGGACTAGCGGGGCGAGCAATGAGCAGTTCTTC.

J is TRBJ2-7 and V is TRBV24-1, with a weak D call TRBD2 (7 bases). The CDR3 is made up of 17 amino acids. Between the trimmed V and J ends, which lost 2 bases and 2 bases, there was a span of 18 bases. In germline, CDR1 is KGHDR, CDR2 SFDVKD. The CDR3: CATSDSRGAGLTYEQYF. DNA of the CDR3: TGTGCCACCAGTGATTCCCGGGGGGCAGGCTTAACCTACGAGCAGTACTTC.

There are a few counts of this clone. The chain has TRBV29-1 and TRBJ2-3; 7 bases line up with TRBD2. Per the germline V gene, CDR1 is SQVTM and CDR2 is ANQGSEA. J lost 4 bases, V lost 5 bases, and 3 bases had no gene match. The CDR3 sequence is 12 residues long. In DNA form, the CDR3 reads TGCAGCGTTTCCAGCGGGGCAGATACGCAGTATTTT. Residues: CSVSSGADTQYF.